The T cell receptor (beta chain) under discussion was sequenced for a study of blood T cells in healthy people across ages. Sample-barcoded 5' priming and a J-beta primer mix drove a second PCR of about 7 to 11 cycles. Per sample, CDR3-containing paired-end reads numbered at least 3 million. TCRdb processed the 5' RACE reads anew with MiXCR; each CDR3 protein has one entry. The sample contains 1.8 million or so distinct CDR3 sequences, about two fifths of which appear only once. Study results and limitations: Both naive CD4+ cell counts and diversity were greater in long-lived donors than in aged donors. Unsorted PBMC input precluded a conclusive naive versus antigen-experienced comparison.

V lost 3 bases to trimming and J lost 3 bases, with 9 bases between them. The CDR3 loop spans 15 amino acids. The V gene's germline CDR1 is SNHLY and CDR2 FYNNEI. Note on this clonotype: Its antigen is currently unknown.

Sequencing was performed on blood. The TCR sequence derives from a human donor in good health. The gene calls are TRBV2 and TRBJ2-6; the D gene is possibly TRBD1 (6 bases). The CDR3 is CASSDEGGGANVLTF. CDR3 in DNA: TGTGCCAGCAGTGATGAAGGGGGTGGGGCCAACGTCCTGACTTTC.